This T cell receptor beta chain was recorded in a study of blood T cells in healthy people across ages. Then a second PCR, running about 7 to 11 cycles, was carried out with a sample-barcoded 5' primer and a J-beta primer mix. Paired-end reads containing CDR3 totaled no fewer than 2.5 million for each sample. A single record per CDR3 protein comes from TCRdb applying MiXCR to the 5' RACE reads. This sample carries about 1,600,000 distinct CDR3 sequences, 42% of them seen once, and the ten largest clones take approximately 7.9%. Trimming at V came to 6 bases and at J to 2 bases, leaving 4 bases not matched to a gene. CDR3 length: 15 amino acids. Study-wide points: Long-lived and aged donors differed, with more naive CD4+ cells and higher diversity in the long-lived.

This clonotype has more than one count but fewer than ten. Its cognate antigen is unknown. V and J are TRBV12-3 or TRBV12-4 and TRBJ2-3; 11 nucleotides agree with TRBD2. The sequence derives from a woman between 18 and 29 years old in good health. What was sequenced was blood. The CDR3 DNA is TGTGCCAGCAGGGGGACTAGCGGTTACACAGATACGCAGTATTTT. This codes for CASRGTSGYTDTQYF.